This T cell receptor beta chain was found in a study of T-cell memory formation after mild COVID-19. Study-wide findings and caveats: CD4+ clones that contracted lay mainly in CM and EM; CD8+ ones lay in EMRA.

This clonotype came up many times. What it binds is unknown. TCRdb fed the 5' RACE reads into MiXCR, producing one record per CDR3 protein. The table shows 150,000 or so distinct CDR3 sequences, with roughly 10% occurring only once. Sequencing was done on a sample of PBMCs or a T cell subset sorted from them (not recorded which). The receptor comes from a man between 18 and 35 years old who had mild COVID-19 (a few samples of this study predate the infection). Cell type and time point are not known.

CDR3 nucleotides: TGCGCCAGCAGCTTGTTTACGGCATCTAGCACAGATACGCAGTATTTT. This gives the protein CASSLFTASSTDTQYF. The rearrangement joins TRBV5-1 to TRBJ2-3; D is undetermined. The CDR3 consists of 16 residues. The V gene's germline CDR1 is SGHRS and CDR2 YFSETQ. Trimming shortened V by 1 base and J by 0 bases, and 12 bases separated the two germline ends.